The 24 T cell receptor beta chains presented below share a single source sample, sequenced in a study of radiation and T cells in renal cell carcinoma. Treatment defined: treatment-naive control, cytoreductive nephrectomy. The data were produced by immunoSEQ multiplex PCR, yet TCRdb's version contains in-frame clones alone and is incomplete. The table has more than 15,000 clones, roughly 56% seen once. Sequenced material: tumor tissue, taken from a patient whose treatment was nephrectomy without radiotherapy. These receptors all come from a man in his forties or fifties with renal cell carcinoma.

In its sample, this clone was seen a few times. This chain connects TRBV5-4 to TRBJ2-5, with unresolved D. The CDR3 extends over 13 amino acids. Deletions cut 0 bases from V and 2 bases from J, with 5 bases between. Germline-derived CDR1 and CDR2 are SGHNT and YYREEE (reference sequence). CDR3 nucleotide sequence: TGTGCCAGCAGCTTGGGGCAGCAAGAGACCCAGTACTTC. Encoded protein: CASSLGQQETQYF.

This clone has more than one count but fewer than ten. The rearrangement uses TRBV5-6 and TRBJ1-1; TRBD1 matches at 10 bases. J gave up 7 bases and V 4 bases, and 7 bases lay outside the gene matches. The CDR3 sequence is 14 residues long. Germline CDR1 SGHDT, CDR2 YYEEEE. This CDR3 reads CASSPGTGVFEAFF. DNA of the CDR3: TGTGCCAGCAGCCCAGGGACAGGGGTTTTTGAAGCTTTCTTT.

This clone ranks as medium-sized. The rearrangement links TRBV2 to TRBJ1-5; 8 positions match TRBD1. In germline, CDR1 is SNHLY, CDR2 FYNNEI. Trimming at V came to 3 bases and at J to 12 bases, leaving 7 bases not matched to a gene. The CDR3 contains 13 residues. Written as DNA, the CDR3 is TGTGCCAGCAGTGAGACGACAGGGGTCCTCCAGCATTTT. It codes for CASSETTGVLQHF.

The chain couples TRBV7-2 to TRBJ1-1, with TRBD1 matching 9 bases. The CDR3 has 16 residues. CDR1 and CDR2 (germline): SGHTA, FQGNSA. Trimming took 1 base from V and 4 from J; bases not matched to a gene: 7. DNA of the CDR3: TGTGCCAGCAGCTTAGAACAGGGGGCATGGAGCACTGAAGCTTTCTTT. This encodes CASSLEQGAWSTEAFF.

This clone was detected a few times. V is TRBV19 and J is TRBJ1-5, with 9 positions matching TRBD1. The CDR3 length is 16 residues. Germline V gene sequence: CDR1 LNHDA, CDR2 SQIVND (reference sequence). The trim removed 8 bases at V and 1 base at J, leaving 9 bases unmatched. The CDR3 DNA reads TGTGCCAGTGGGGACAGGGCCCTAGGAAGCAATCAGCCCCAGCATTTT. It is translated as CASGDRALGSNQPQHF.

This CDR3 reads CASCFSAGGRRYEQYF. CDR3 DNA sequence: TGTGCCAGTTGCTTCTCGGCAGGGGGTCGTCGGTACGAGCAGTACTTC. The chain links TRBV19 to TRBJ2-7; 7 positions match TRBD1. The CDR3 covers 16 residues. The V and J ends lost 8 bases and 4 bases, in that order; junction bases with no gene match: 17. Germline lookup yields CDR1 LNHDA and CDR2 SQIVND (reference sequence).

The CDR3, as DNA: TGTGCCAGCAGCGTAGGGCTTAGCACTGAAGCTTTCTTT. This translates into CASSVGLSTEAFF. The genes are TRBV9 and TRBJ1-1; D is undetermined. V dropped 0 bases and J dropped 4 bases, with 7 bases sitting between them. The CDR3 runs to 13 residues. The germline V gene has CDR1 SGDLS and CDR2 YYNGEE. The whole variable domain, remainder taken from reference TRBV9 and TRBJ1-1, is DSGVTQTPKHLITATGQRVTLRCSPRSGDLSVYWYQQSLDQGLQFLIQYYNGEERAKGNILERFSAQQFPDLHSELNLSSLELGDSALYFCASSVGLSTEAFFGQGTRLTVV.

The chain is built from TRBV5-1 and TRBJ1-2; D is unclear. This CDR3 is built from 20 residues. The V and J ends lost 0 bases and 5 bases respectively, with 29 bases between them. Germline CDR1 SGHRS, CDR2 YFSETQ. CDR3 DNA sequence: TGCGCCAGCAGCTTGGCGGTTTGGCCTGTCCCCCCTCGGGGTGAATATGGCTACACCTTC. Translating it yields CASSLAVWPVPPRGEYGYTF.

This chain's CDR3 is CASSGTALAGETQYF. The CDR3 DNA is TGTGCCAGCAGTGGGACAGCCTTGGCGGGGGAGACCCAGTACTTC. The chain couples TRBV2 to TRBJ2-5, with D perhaps TRBD1 or TRBD2 (6 bases each). V was pared by 4 bases and J by 5 bases, with 17 bases between. The CDR3 loop spans 15 amino acids. The germline V gene has CDR1 SNHLY and CDR2 FYNNEI.

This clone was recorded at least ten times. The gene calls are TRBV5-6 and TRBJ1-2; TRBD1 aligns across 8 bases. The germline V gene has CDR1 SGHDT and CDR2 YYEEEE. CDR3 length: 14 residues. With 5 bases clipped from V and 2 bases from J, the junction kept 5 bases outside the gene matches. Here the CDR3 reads CASSPGQENYGYTF. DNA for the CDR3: TGTGCCAGCAGTCCGGGACAGGAAAACTATGGCTACACCTTC.

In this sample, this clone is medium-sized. The CDR3 sequence: CASSSHRVVNTEAFF. CDR3 nucleotide sequence: TGTGCCAGCAGTTCCCACAGGGTCGTTAACACTGAAGCTTTCTTT. This sequence joins TRBV27 and TRBJ1-1; tentatively, D is TRBD1 (6 bases). The CDR3 consists of 15 residues. V was shortened by 4 bases and J by 2 bases, with 14 bases between the two germline ends. The germline V gene has CDR1 MNHEY and CDR2 SMNVEV (reference sequence).

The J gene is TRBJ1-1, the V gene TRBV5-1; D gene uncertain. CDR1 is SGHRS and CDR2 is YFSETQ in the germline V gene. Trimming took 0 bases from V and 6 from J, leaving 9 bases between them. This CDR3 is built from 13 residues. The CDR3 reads CASSLVRGAEAFF. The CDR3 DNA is TGCGCCAGCAGCTTGGTTCGGGGAGCTGAAGCTTTCTTT.

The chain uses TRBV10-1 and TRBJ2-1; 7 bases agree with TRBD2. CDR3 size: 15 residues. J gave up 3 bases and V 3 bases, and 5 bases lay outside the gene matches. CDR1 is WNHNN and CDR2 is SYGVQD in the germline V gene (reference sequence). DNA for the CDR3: TGCGCCAGCAGTGATCGGGCTAGCGGCTACAATGAGCAGTTCTTC. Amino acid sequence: CASSDRASGYNEQFF.

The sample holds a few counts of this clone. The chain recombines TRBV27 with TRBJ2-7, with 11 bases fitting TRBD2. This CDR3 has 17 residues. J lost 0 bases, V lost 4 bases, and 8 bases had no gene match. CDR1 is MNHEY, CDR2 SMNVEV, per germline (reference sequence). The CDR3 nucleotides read TGTGCCAGCAGTTCCCCCCCCGGGACTAGCGGCTCCTACGAGCAGTACTTC. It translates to CASSSPPGTSGSYEQYF.

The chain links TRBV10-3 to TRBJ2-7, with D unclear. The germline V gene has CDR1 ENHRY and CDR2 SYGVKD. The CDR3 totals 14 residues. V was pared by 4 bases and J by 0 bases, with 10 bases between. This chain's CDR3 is CAISADLSSYEQYF. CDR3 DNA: TGTGCCATCAGTGCAGATTTGAGCTCCTACGAGCAGTACTTC.

The CDR3 reads CASSEYDAGIVPYEQYF. The CDR3 DNA reads TGTGCCAGCAGTGAATACGACGCAGGGATTGTACCCTACGAGCAGTACTTC. This chain connects TRBV25-1 to TRBJ2-7; weak D call: TRBD1 (5 bases). Germline assignment: CDR1 MGHDK and CDR2 SYGVNS. Trimming took 0 bases from V and 2 from J, leaving 17 bases between them. The CDR3 length is 17 residues.

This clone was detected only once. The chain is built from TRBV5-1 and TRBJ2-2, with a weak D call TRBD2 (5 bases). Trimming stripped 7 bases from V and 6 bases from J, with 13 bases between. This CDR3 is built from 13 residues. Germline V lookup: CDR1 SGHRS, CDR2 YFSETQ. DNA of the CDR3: TGCGCCAGCGGAAGGCCGGGATCCGGGGAGCTGTTTTTT. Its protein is CASGRPGSGELFF.

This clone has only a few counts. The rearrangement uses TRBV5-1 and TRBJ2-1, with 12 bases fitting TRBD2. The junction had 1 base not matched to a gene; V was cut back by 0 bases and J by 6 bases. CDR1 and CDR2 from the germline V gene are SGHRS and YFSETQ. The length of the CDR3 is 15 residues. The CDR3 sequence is CASSLGTSGTNEQFF. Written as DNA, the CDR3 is TGCGCCAGCAGCTTGGGGACTAGCGGGACCAATGAGCAGTTCTTC.

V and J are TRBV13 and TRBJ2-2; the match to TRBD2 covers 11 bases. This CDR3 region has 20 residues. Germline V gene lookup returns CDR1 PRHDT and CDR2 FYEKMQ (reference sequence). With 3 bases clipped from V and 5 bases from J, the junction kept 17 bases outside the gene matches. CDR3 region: CASSFDGNSGRGESTGELFF. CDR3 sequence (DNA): TGTGCCAGCAGCTTCGATGGCAATAGCGGGAGGGGTGAATCTACCGGGGAGCTGTTTTTT.

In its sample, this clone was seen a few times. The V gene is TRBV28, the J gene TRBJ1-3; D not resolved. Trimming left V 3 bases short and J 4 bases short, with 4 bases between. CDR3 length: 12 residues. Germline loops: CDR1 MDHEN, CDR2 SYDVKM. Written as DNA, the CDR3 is TGTGCCAGCAGTTTCACGGGAAACACCATATATTTT. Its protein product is CASSFTGNTIYF.

CDR3 DNA: TGTGCCAGCAGTGAATACGGCAGATCAAATGAAAAACTGTTTTTT. Translation: CASSEYGRSNEKLFF. This chain links TRBV25-1 with TRBJ1-4, with unresolved D. There are 15 residues in the CDR3. V was pared by 0 bases and J by 5 bases, with 10 bases between. Germline V gene lookup returns CDR1 MGHDK and CDR2 SYGVNS.

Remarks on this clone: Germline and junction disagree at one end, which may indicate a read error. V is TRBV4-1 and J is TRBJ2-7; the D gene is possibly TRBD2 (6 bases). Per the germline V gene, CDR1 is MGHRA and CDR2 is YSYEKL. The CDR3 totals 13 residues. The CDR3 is CASSQGLSYEQYF. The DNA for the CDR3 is TGTGCCAGCAGCCAGGGACTTTCGTACGAGCAGTACTTC.

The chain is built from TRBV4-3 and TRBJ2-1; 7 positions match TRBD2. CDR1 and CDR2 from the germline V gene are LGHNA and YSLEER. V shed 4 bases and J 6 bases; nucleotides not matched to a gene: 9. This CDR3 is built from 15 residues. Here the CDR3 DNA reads TGCGCCAGCAGCCCGAGCCGGGGGGTCATCAATGAGCAGTTCTTC. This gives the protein CASSPSRGVINEQFF.

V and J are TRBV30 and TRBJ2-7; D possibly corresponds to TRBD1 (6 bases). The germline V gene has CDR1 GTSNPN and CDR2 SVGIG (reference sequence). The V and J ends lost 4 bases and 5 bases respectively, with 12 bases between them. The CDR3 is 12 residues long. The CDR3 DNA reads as TGTGCCTGGACAGGGGTGAATGACGAGCAGTACTTC. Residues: CAWTGVNDEQYF.